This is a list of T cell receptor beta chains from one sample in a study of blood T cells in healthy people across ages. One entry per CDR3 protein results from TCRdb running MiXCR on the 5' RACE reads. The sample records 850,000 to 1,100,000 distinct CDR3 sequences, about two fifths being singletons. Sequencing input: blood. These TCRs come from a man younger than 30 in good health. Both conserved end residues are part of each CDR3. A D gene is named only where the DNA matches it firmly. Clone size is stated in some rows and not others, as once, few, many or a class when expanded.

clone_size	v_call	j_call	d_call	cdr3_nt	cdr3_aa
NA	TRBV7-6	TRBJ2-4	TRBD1	TGTGCCAGCAGCTCCCAGACAGGGGGCCACAAGCAGTACTTC	CASSSQTGGHKQYF
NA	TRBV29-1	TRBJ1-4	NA	TGCAGCGCCTCGGGAGGTATATCCGAAAAACTGTTTTTT	CSASGGISEKLFF
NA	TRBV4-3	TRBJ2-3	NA	TGCGCCAGCAGCCAAGGGACGGTAGCACCAGATACGCAGTATTTT	CASSQGTVAPDTQYF
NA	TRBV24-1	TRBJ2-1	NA	TGTGCCACCAGTGATGTGCGCAGTAGCAATGAGCAGTTCTTC	CATSDVRSSNEQFF
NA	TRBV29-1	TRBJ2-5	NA	TGCAGCGTTCAAAGGGTCCAGCGGGAGACCCAGTACTTC	CSVQRVQRETQYF
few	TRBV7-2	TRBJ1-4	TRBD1	TGTGCCAGCAGCTTAGGCGGGACAGGGAGCGAAAAACTGTTTTTT	CASSLGGTGSEKLFF
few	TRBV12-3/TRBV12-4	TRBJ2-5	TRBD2	TGTGCCAGCAGTTCGACTAGCGGGGGGCCCTTAGCCCAGTACTTC	CASSSTSGGPLAQYF
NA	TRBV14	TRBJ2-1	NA	TGTGCCAGCAGCTCCAAGAGGGCCGCCTTAGGGGACAATGAGCAGTTCTTC	CASSSKRAALGDNEQFF
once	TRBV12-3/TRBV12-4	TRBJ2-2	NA	TGTGCCACAATCCGGGGGGCTTCCGGGGAGCTGTTTTTT	CATIRGASGELFF
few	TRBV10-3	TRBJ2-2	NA	TGTGCCGCCCAGGGGACGGACGTAACCGGGGAGCTGTTTTTT	CAAQGTDVTGELFF
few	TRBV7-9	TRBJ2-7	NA	TGTGCCAGCAGCTCGCGCGAGATGGGTTACGAGCAGTACTTC	CASSSREMGYEQYF
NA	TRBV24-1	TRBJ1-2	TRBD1	TGTGCCACCAGTGACGGGACAGGGGGTAACTATGGCTACACCTTC	CATSDGTGGNYGYTF
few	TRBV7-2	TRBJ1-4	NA	TGTGCCAGCAGCCCCCCCGGGACATATGAAAAACTGTTTTTT	CASSPPGTYEKLFF
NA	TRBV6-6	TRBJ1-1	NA	TGTGCCAGCAGTTTAGGCGGGGAAGGGCTGAACACTGAAGCTTTCTTT	CASSLGGEGLNTEAFF
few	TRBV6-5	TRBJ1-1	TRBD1	TGTGCCAGCAGTCCGGACAGGGCGGGAATACCTTTCTTT	CASSPDRAGIPFF
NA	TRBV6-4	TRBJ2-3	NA	TGTGCCAGCAGTGCCCGAGACACCACAGATACGCAGTATTTT	CASSARDTTDTQYF
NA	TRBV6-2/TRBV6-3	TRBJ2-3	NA	TGTGCCAGCAGTTATCGGCGGGACAGACCCACAGATACGCAGTATTTT	CASSYRRDRPTDTQYF
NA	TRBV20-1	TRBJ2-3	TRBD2	TGCAGTGCTGACCCGGTGCTAGCGGGGAGCACAGATACGCAGTATTTT	CSADPVLAGSTDTQYF
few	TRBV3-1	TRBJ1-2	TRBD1	TGTGCCAGCAGCAGAGGACAGGGCTTTTACTATGGCTACACCTTC	CASSRGQGFYYGYTF
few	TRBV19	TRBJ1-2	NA	TGTGCCAGTCGGGAGGACCATGGCTACACCTTC	CASREDHGYTF
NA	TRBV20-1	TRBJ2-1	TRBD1	TGCAGTGCCGAAGGTGGGGGGGGACAGGGGTACAATGAGCAGTTCTTC	CSAEGGGGQGYNEQFF
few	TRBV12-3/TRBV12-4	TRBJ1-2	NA	TGTGCCAGCAGTTTAGGAGTGGGGTTTGCGAACACCTTC	CASSLGVGFANTF
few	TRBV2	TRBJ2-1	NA	TGTGCCAGCACCGACCCCCGCGGTCCCTACAATGAGCAGTTCTTC	CASTDPRGPYNEQFF
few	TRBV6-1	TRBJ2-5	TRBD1	TGTGCCAGCAGGTTGGGACAGGGGAGGGAGACCCAGTACTTC	CASRLGQGRETQYF
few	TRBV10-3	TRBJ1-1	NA	TGTGCCATCAGTGAGTCTAAAGGGGGTGGCGGCAGCTTGAACACTGAAGCTTTCTTT	CAISESKGGGGSLNTEAFF
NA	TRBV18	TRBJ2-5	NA	TGTGCCAGCTCGTGGGCCGAAGAGACCCAGTACTTC	CASSWAEETQYF
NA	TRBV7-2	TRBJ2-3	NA	TGTGCCAGCAGCTTACCAGCGGCCCCGGATACGCAGTATTTT	CASSLPAAPDTQYF
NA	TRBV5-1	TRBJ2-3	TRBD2	TGCGCCAGCAGCTACGGGACTAGCGGGGGGACTTACACAGATACGCAGTATTTT	CASSYGTSGGTYTDTQYF
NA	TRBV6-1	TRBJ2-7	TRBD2	TGTGCCAGCAGTGAAGCGGGACTAGCGGGGGACGAGCAGTACTTC	CASSEAGLAGDEQYF
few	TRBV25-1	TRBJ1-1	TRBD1	TGTGCCAGCAGCGAACCGGGACAGGGGGTTCCTGAAGCTTTCTTT	CASSEPGQGVPEAFF
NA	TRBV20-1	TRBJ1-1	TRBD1	TGCAGTGCTCTTAGGACAGGCCGGAACACTGAAGCTTTCTTT	CSALRTGRNTEAFF
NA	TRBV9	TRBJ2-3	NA	TGTGCCAGCAGCGTAGTACCCACAGATACGCAGTATTTT	CASSVVPTDTQYF
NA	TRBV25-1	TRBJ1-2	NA	TGTGCCAGCAGTGGCTCTTCGGTATCTTACACCTTC	CASSGSSVSYTF
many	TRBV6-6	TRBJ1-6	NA	TGTGCCAGCAGTTGGGATACCGCTAATTCACCCCTCCACTTT	CASSWDTANSPLHF
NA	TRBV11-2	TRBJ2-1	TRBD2	TGTGCCAGCAGCTCCACTAGCGGGGGATTCTACAATAAGCAGTTCTTC	CASSSTSGGFYNKQFF
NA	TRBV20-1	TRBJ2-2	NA	TGCGCCGGACATCGAGGAACAGGGTACGGGGAGCTGTTTTTT	CAGHRGTGYGELFF
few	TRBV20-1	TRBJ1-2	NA	TGCAGTGCTGACATGGACACCCACTATGGCTACACCTTC	CSADMDTHYGYTF
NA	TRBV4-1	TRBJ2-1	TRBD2	TGCGCCAGCAGCCAAATGGGGGGGGGATATGAGCAGTTCTTC	CASSQMGGGYEQFF
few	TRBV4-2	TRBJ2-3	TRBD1	TGTGCCAGCAGCCAGGACAGGGCTTCGCAGTATTTT	CASSQDRASQYF
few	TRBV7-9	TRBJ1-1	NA	TGTGCCAGCTTGGGGGGGGTGAACACTGAAGCTTTCTTT	CASLGGVNTEAFF
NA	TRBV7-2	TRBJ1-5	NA	TGTGCCAGCAGCTTTGGAAGGGGCGGTCAGCCCCAGCATTTT	CASSFGRGGQPQHF
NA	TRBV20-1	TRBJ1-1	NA	TGCAGTGCCGCAGACAGGCCGAACACTGAAGCTTTCTTT	CSAADRPNTEAFF
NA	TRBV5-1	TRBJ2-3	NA	TGCGCCAGCAGGGCGGGCGGAGGACTCGTTATTCTGGATACGCAGTATTTT	CASRAGGGLVILDTQYF
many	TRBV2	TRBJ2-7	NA	TGTGCCAGCAGTGAGTACAGGGTCTACGAGCAGTACTTC	CASSEYRVYEQYF
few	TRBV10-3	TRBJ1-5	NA	TGTGCCATCAGTGATTCCGGGCAGCAGCCCCAGCATTTT	CAISDSGQQPQHF
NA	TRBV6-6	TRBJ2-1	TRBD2	TGTGCCAGCAACCACGGCGGACTAGCGGGGGGGCTCAATGAGCAGTTCTTC	CASNHGGLAGGLNEQFF
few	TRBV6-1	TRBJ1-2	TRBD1	TGTGCCAGCCGGACAGGGTGGAGCTACACCTTC	CASRTGWSYTF
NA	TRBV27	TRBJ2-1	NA	TGTGCCAGCAGTTTAGAGGGAAACTCCTACAATGAGCAGTTCTTC	CASSLEGNSYNEQFF